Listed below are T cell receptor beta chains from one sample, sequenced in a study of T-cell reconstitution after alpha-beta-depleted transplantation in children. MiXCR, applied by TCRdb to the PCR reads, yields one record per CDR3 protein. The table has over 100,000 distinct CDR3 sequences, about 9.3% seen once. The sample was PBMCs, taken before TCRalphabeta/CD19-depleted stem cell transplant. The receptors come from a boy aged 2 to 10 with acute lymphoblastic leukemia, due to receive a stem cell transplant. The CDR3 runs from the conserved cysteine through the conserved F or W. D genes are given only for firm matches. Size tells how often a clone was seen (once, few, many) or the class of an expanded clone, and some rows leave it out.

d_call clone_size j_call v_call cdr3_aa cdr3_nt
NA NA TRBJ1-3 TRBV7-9 CASSLGVQGGGNTIYF TGTGCCAGCAGCTTAGGGGTCCAGGGAGGCGGAAACACCATATATTTT
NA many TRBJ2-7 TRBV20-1 CSARAGVSYEQYF TGCAGTGCTAGAGCGGGAGTCTCCTACGAGCAGTACTTC
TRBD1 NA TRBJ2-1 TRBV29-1 CSGDRENEQFF TGCAGCGGAGACAGGGAGAATGAGCAGTTCTTC
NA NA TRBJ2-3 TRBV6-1 CASSPSAGRVADMQYF TGTGCCAGCAGTCCCTCAGCGGGCAGGGTGGCAGATATGCAGTATTTT
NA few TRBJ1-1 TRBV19 CASIEGTEAFF TGTGCCAGTATAGAGGGCACTGAAGCTTTCTTT
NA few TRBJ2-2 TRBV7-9 CASSLYGGPGELFF TGTGCCAGCAGCTTATACGGCGGACCCGGGGAGCTGTTTTTT
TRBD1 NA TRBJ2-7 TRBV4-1 CASSQDDRAPYEQYF TGCGCCAGCAGCCAAGATGACAGGGCCCCCTACGAGCAGTACTTC
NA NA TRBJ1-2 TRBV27 CASGPDYGYTF TGTGCCAGCGGCCCCGACTATGGCTACACCTTC
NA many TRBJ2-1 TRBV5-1 CASSLGRNNNEQFF TGCGCCAGCAGCTTGGGGAGGAACAACAATGAGCAGTTCTTC
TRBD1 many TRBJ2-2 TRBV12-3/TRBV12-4 CASSYRGPGELFF TGTGCCAGCAGTTACAGGGGGCCCGGGGAGCTGTTTTTT
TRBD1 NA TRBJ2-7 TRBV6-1 CASTRTGGEGYEQYF TGTGCCAGCACCCGTACAGGGGGCGAAGGCTACGAGCAGTACTTC
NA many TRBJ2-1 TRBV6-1 CASSKAGSSYNEQFF TGTGCCAGTTCTAAAGCGGGTAGCTCCTACAATGAGCAGTTCTTC
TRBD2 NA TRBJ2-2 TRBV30 CAWINLGGRAGELFF TGTGCCTGGATTAATCTTGGCGGGAGGGCCGGGGAGCTGTTTTTT
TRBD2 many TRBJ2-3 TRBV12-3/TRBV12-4 CASSYTSGPTDTQYF TGTGCCAGCAGCTACACTAGCGGGCCCACAGATACGCAGTATTTT
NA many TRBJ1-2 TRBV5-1 CASSLESQANYGYTF TGCGCCAGCAGCTTGGAGTCACAAGCTAACTATGGCTACACCTTC
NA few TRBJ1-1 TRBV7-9 CASSLARGTEAFF TGTGCCAGCAGCTTAGCTAGGGGGACTGAAGCTTTCTTT